This TCR beta chain came from a study of blood T cell repertoires in COVID-19. Study summary: Spain, Italy and the United States supplied samples that represented acute and convalescent COVID-19. T cells, B-cell-depleted T cells, or PBMCs provided the cDNA or gDNA that served as material.

Per the authors' pipeline: Amplification from reference gene primers served as the basis for estimated nucleated cell counts. Sequencing used immunoSEQ multiplex PCR; TCRdb keeps in-frame clones, though not all of them. V and J calls plus clone size are reproduced from that table; the DNA served to infer D and trimming. The repertoire holds 140,000 to 150,000 clones, with 70% to 90% as singletons. This CDR3 is built from 15 residues. Trimming removed 7 bases from V and 0 bases from J, with 12 bases in between. Germline V gene data show CDR1 as SNHLY and CDR2 as FYNNEI. Seattle-derived patients entered the study during active infection and were followed longitudinally.

The sequence came from a woman aged 60-75 years with COVID-19, enrolled during active disease. Sequenced material: peripheral blood. The chain couples TRBV2 to TRBJ2-2; tentatively, D is TRBD1 (5 bases). CDR3: CASIRTRTNTGELFF. DNA for the CDR3: TGTGCCAGCATTAGGACAAGGACGAACACCGGGGAGCTGTTTTTT.